This TCR beta chain emerged from a study of blood T cell repertoires in COVID-19. In the study overall: The United States, Italy and Spain were the sources of the acute and convalescent COVID-19 samples. Nucleic acid was either cDNA or gDNA, and it came from T cells, B-cell-depleted T cells, or PBMCs.

Germline loops: CDR1 GTSNPN, CDR2 SVGIG (reference sequence). This CDR3 has 11 amino acids. V was shortened by 2 bases and J by 3 bases, with 5 bases between the two germline ends. Produced via immunoSEQ multiplex PCR; TCRdb's table is partial and in-frame only. Of around 360,000 clones in the sample, more than 75% were seen once. This TCR derives from a woman aged 25 to 39 with COVID-19, enrolled during active disease. The rearrangement uses TRBV30 and TRBJ2-7, with D unclear. The material sequenced was peripheral blood. The CDR3 loop reads CAWSPLYEQYF. The CDR3 DNA sequence: TGTGCCTGGAGTCCCCTCTACGAGCAGTACTTC.